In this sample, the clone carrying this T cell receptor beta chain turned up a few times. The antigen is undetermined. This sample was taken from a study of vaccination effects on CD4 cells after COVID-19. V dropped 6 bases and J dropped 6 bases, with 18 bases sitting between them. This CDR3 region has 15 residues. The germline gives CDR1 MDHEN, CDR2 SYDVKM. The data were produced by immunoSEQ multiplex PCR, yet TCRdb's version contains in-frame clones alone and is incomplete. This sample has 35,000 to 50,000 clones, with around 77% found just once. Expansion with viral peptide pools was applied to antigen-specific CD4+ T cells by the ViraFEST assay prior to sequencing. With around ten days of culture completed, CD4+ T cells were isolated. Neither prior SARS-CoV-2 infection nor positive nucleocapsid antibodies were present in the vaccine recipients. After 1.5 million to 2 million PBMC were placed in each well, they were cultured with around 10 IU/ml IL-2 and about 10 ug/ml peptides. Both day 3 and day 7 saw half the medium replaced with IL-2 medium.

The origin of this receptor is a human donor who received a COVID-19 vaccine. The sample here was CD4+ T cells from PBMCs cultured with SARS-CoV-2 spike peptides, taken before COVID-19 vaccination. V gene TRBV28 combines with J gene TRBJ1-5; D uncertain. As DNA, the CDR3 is TGTGCCAGCAGCTCTGGGCCCATCTCCGGTCAGCCCCAGCATTTT. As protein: CASSSGPISGQPQHF.